This T cell receptor (beta chain) appears in the sequencing data of a study of blood T cell repertoires in COVID-19. At the level of the study: Sample material is recorded as cDNA or gDNA derived from T cells, B-cell-depleted T cells, or PBMCs.

Repertoires were generated with immunoSEQ multiplex PCR, while TCRdb's copy carries only in-frame clones and drops some. The sample holds around 300,000 clones; 80% to 90% are singletons and the top ten take under 6%. CDR3 length equals 13 residues. Those enrolled, adults aged roughly 18 to 89 years, came from around 24 US areas. Participants' reported clinical history set cohort assignment. The clonotype originates from a man aged 25 to 40 who had recovered from COVID-19. Sequencing was performed on PBMCs or T cells enriched from blood (not recorded which). The chain uses TRBV21-1 and TRBJ2-7; TRBD2, the table's D call, was not compared with the DNA. TRBV21-1 is a listed pseudogene. For the CDR3, the DNA is TGTGCCAGCAGCCAAAAACGGAGTTACGAGCAGTACTTC. Encoded protein: CASSQKRSYEQYF.